One and the same sample provided the 27 T cell receptor beta chains below, sequenced in a study of cytomegalovirus exposure and HLA in healthy donors. Profiled with immunoSEQ multiplex PCR; TCRdb holds only in-frame clones, not every one. The profile shows hundreds of thousands of clones, approximately 87% of them singletons. Input material: PBMCs. These receptors originate from a woman between 18 and 30 years old in good health and CMV-seronegative.

The chain joins TRBV5-1 to TRBJ1-1, with 9 bases identical to TRBD1. Germline-derived CDR1 and CDR2 are SGHRS and YFSETQ. This CDR3 comprises 16 residues. The ends lost 4 bases at V and 5 bases at J; junction bases unmatched: 12. CDR3 residues: CASSTPGTGPTTEAFF. In nucleotides, the CDR3 is TGCGCCAGCAGCACCCCCGGGACAGGGCCGACGACTGAAGCTTTCTTT.

The gene calls are TRBV6-5 and TRBJ2-2; D is undetermined. The CDR3 is 14 residues long. CDR1 is MNHEY and CDR2 is SVGAGI in the germline V gene. Trimming took off 5 bases at V and 4 bases at J, with 11 bases between the two ends. The CDR3 region has the DNA TGTGCCAGCAGTAGCCTCGGTTCCACCGGGGAGCTGTTTTTT. Translating gives CASSSLGSTGELFF.

The J gene is TRBJ1-6, the V gene TRBV6-5, with 9 bases that match TRBD1. CDR3 length equals 14 residues. CDR1 is MNHEY and CDR2 is SVGAGI in the germline V gene. V was pared by 6 bases and J by 8 bases, with 5 bases of the junction left unmatched. In nucleotides, the CDR3 is TGTGCCAGCAGGCCCGACAGGGGGGATTCACCCCTCCACTTT. This codes for CASRPDRGDSPLHF.

This clone was seen a handful of times. The chain joins TRBV4-2 to TRBJ2-5, with unresolved D. Germline CDR1 is LGHNA and CDR2 is YNFKEQ. The CDR3 consists of 12 residues. Trimming shortened V by 1 base and J by 3 bases, and 3 bases separated the two germline ends. The DNA of the CDR3 is TGTGCCAGCAGCCAAGTAAAAGAGACCCAGTACTTC. Translation gives CASSQVKETQYF.

This chain connects TRBV5-4 to TRBJ2-5, with D tentatively TRBD1 or TRBD2 (5 bases each). Deletions cut 7 bases from V and 1 base from J, with 11 bases between. The CDR3 is made up of 13 amino acids. The germline V gene encodes CDR1 SGHNT and CDR2 YYREEE (reference sequence). CDR3 nucleotide sequence: TGTGCCAGCGGACGGGACCGCCAAGAGACCCAGTACTTC. This translates into CASGRDRQETQYF.

In regard to this clone: Other DNA sequences of this sample code for an identical CDR3. The genes are TRBV5-1 and TRBJ2-5; maybe TRBD1 (6 bases). Trimming stripped 0 bases from V and 3 bases from J, with 12 bases between. The CDR3 is 15 residues long. CDR1 is SGHRS, CDR2 YFSETQ, per germline. The CDR3 nucleotides are TGCGCCAGCAGCTTGGAAGGGGGTCCGGAAGAGACCCAGTACTTC. The encoded protein is CASSLEGGPEETQYF.

This chain links TRBV2 with TRBJ1-5, with 7 bases identical to TRBD1. Losses at the gene ends were 2 bases for V and 6 bases for J; bases not matched to a gene: 7. The germline CDR1 and CDR2 sequences are SNHLY and FYNNEI. This CDR3 has 15 amino acids. The CDR3 sequence is CASSESRGLGQPQHF. The CDR3 nucleotides are TGTGCCAGCAGTGAAAGTAGGGGGCTAGGTCAGCCCCAGCATTTT.

The chain employs TRBV6-5 and TRBJ2-1, with TRBD1 matching 7 bases. Germline values: CDR1 MNHEY, CDR2 SVGAGI. Unmatched junction bases numbered 6, after V lost 6 bases and J lost 7 bases. This CDR3 has 13 amino acids. CDR3 protein: CASSRDRVNEQFF. CDR3 nucleotide sequence: TGTGCCAGCAGCCGCGACAGGGTGAATGAGCAGTTCTTC.

The chain combines TRBV25-1 with TRBJ2-3; no clear D. Germline lookup yields CDR1 MGHDK and CDR2 SYGVNS. V shed 4 bases and J shed 2 bases, with 16 bases lying between them. The CDR3 has 16 amino acids. The CDR3 sequence is CASSVGIAGPTDTQYF. The CDR3 coding sequence is TGTGCCAGCAGTGTAGGTATAGCAGGCCCCACAGATACGCAGTATTTT. Based on the CDR3 plus reference TRBV25-1 and TRBJ2-3, the full variable domain is EADIYQTPRYLVIGTGKKITLECSQTMGHDKMYWYQQDPGMELHLIHYSYGVNSTEKGDLSSESTVSRIRTEHFPLTLESARPSHTSQYLCASSVGIAGPTDTQYFGPGTRLTVL.

This clone was detected only once. This chain joins TRBV5-1 and TRBJ1-4, with 7 bases lining up with TRBD1. The CDR3 is made up of 15 amino acids. The trim removed 5 bases at V and 0 bases at J, leaving 4 bases unmatched. Germline assignment: CDR1 SGHRS and CDR2 YFSETQ. As DNA, the CDR3 is TGCGCCAGCAGAGAAGGACAGGCAACTAATGAAAAACTGTTTTTT. As protein: CASREGQATNEKLFF.

V gene TRBV19 combines with J gene TRBJ2-5; 12 bases match TRBD2. This CDR3 has 17 amino acids. Germline CDR1 and CDR2: LNHDA and SQIVND (reference sequence). The V gene end was trimmed by 4 bases and the J gene end by 4 bases; junction bases not matched to a gene: 10. DNA of the CDR3: TGTGCCAGTAGTACCTTTGGACTAGCGGGACGCGGAGAGACCCAGTACTTC. Encoded protein: CASSTFGLAGRGETQYF.

The rearrangement uses TRBV7-6 and TRBJ1-1, with TRBD1 as a possible D gene (5 bases). Between the trimmed V and J ends, which lost 0 bases and 3 bases, there was a span of 14 bases. CDR1 and CDR2 (germline): SGHVS, FNYEAQ. CDR3 length: 16 amino acids. CDR3 DNA sequence: TGTGCCAGCAGCTTAGCGCTAAGAAGGGACGACACTGAAGCTTTCTTT. Amino acid sequence: CASSLALRRDDTEAFF.

The gene calls are TRBV5-4 and TRBJ2-5, with TRBD2 as a possible D gene (6 bases). The germline gives CDR1 SGHNT, CDR2 YYREEE (reference sequence). Trimming cost V 3 bases and J 1 base, with 10 bases left between them. This CDR3 comprises 14 residues. The CDR3 is CASSSPGVQETQYF. CDR3 DNA: TGTGCCAGCAGCTCGCCGGGAGTCCAAGAGACCCAGTACTTC.

This chain connects TRBV27 to TRBJ2-3; D gene unclear. Trimming took 5 bases from V and 4 from J, leaving 16 bases between them. This CDR3 has 15 amino acids. Germline CDR1 reads MNHEY; CDR2 reads SMNVEV (reference sequence). CDR3 in amino acids: CASSALRAAPDTQYF. CDR3 nucleotide sequence: TGTGCCAGCAGTGCCTTAAGGGCGGCCCCAGATACGCAGTATTTT.

The CDR3 loop is CASSQASQPGGSYNEQFF. As DNA, the CDR3 is TGTGCCAGCAGCCAAGCATCCCAACCGGGGGGCAGCTACAATGAGCAGTTCTTC. This chain uses TRBV4-2 with TRBJ2-1; TRBD2 is a possible D gene (7 bases). V lost 1 base and J lost 3, with 19 bases in between. Per the germline V gene, CDR1 is LGHNA and CDR2 is YNFKEQ. This CDR3 region has 18 residues.

J is TRBJ1-5 and V is TRBV27, with D possibly being TRBD1 (5 bases). CDR1 MNHEY and CDR2 SMNVEV come from the germline V gene (reference sequence). The V end lost 6 bases, the J end lost 1 base, and 13 bases lay between the germline ends. The length of the CDR3 is 15 residues. This chain's CDR3 is CASSPDGGSNQPQHF. CDR3 nucleotide sequence: TGTGCCAGCAGCCCCGACGGGGGAAGCAATCAGCCCCAGCATTTT.

The chain carries TRBV7-2 and TRBJ1-1; D may be TRBD1 (6 bases). The germline V gene encodes CDR1 SGHTA and CDR2 FQGNSA. The CDR3 has 13 residues. V was shortened by 5 bases and J by 13 bases, with 20 bases between the two germline ends. The CDR3 here is CASSLDRPQRVFF. DNA of the CDR3: TGTGCCAGCAGCCTAGACAGGCCCCAGCGGGTTTTCTTT.

V gene TRBV6-1 combines with J gene TRBJ2-3; weak D call: TRBD1 (6 bases). V shed 5 bases and J shed 3 bases, with 12 bases lying between them. Germline CDR1 and CDR2: MNHNS and SASEGT. CDR3 size: 14 residues. CDR3 region: CASSTQGRTDTQYF. The CDR3 DNA follows: TGTGCCAGCAGTACACAGGGAAGAACAGATACGCAGTATTTT.

This chain links TRBV28 with TRBJ1-2; 9 nucleotides match TRBD1. The V segment lost 7 bases and the J segment 5 bases; nucleotides outside the gene matches: 14. From germline, CDR1 is MDHEN and CDR2 SYDVKM. CDR3 length equals 16 residues. Written as DNA, the CDR3 is TGTGCCAGCACCTTCGGGCTGGGACAGGGACGATATGGCTACACCTTC. It yields the protein CASTFGLGQGRYGYTF.

The table lists this clone with a count of one. The V and J genes are TRBV9 and TRBJ1-6; weak D call: TRBD1 (5 bases). The ends were cut back, 4 bases at V and 0 bases at J, with 14 bases in the middle. The CDR3 runs to 17 residues. The V gene's germline CDR1 is SGDLS and CDR2 YYNGEE. The CDR3 spells CASSLGTASSYNSPLHF. The CDR3 DNA sequence: TGTGCCAGCAGCCTAGGGACGGCGAGCTCCTATAATTCACCCCTCCACTTT.

The chain employs TRBV5-1 and TRBJ2-3; TRBD1 agrees at 7 bases. Trimming at V came to 1 base and at J to 2 bases, leaving 13 bases not matched to a gene. The CDR3 is 18 amino acids. CDR1 and CDR2 from the germline V gene are SGHRS and YFSETQ. The CDR3 sequence is CASSLFSRDSHITDTQYF. The CDR3 region has the DNA TGCGCCAGCAGCTTGTTTTCTAGGGACAGCCATATCACAGATACGCAGTATTTT.

This chain uses TRBV11-2 with TRBJ2-7, with 8 bases matching TRBD2. The V and J ends lost 6 bases and 5 bases, in that order; junction bases with no gene match: 15. This CDR3 spans 16 amino acids. In germline, CDR1 is SGHAT, CDR2 FQNNGV. The CDR3, as DNA: TGTGCCAGCAGATCGATCGGGGGGGGCCGCGGGGACGAGCAGTACTTC. Translating gives CASRSIGGGRGDEQYF. The full variable domain, with the rest looked up from reference TRBV11-2 and TRBJ2-7, is EAGVAQSPRYKIIEKRQSVAFWCNPISGHATLYWYQQILGQGPKLLIQFQNNGVVDDSQLPKDRFSAERLKGVDSTLKIQPAKLEDSAVYLCASRSIGGGRGDEQYFGPGTRLTVT.

This chain links TRBV9 with TRBJ2-1; D is possibly TRBD2 (6 bases). The CDR3 is 14 residues long. Trimming shortened V by 0 bases and J by 10 bases, and 14 bases separated the two germline ends. CDR1 and CDR2 (germline): SGDLS, YYNGEE. The CDR3 region is CASSVVRTGSEQFF. The DNA of the CDR3 is TGTGCCAGCAGCGTAGTAAGGACCGGGAGCGAGCAGTTCTTC.

The chain carries TRBV19 and TRBJ2-1, with 9 positions matching TRBD1. V gave up 6 bases and J gave up 4 bases; unmatched junction bases: 7. The CDR3 extends over 15 amino acids. CDR1 and CDR2 from the germline V gene are LNHDA and SQIVND (reference sequence). The CDR3 nucleotides are TGTGCCAGTAGCTTCAGGACAGGGGTTTACAATGAGCAGTTCTTC. It codes for CASSFRTGVYNEQFF. The variable domain in full, with the rest retrieved from reference TRBV19 and TRBJ2-1, is DGGITQSPKYLFRKEGQNVTLSCEQNLNHDAMYWYRQDPGQGLRLIYYSQIVNDFQKGDIAEGYSVSREKKESFPLTVTSAQKNPTAFYLCASSFRTGVYNEQFFGPGTRLTVL.

The V and J genes are TRBV29-1 and TRBJ2-7, with D tentatively TRBD1 or TRBD2 (6 bases each). The V and J ends lost 5 bases and 5 bases respectively, with 13 bases between them. CDR3 size: 12 residues. Germline V gene lookup returns CDR1 SQVTM and CDR2 ANQGSEA. CDR3 nucleotide sequence: TGCAGCGTTAGAGGGGGGTCCCACGAGCAGTACTTC. It specifies CSVRGGSHEQYF.

The genes are TRBV30 and TRBJ1-2, with D perhaps matching TRBD1 (5 bases). Germline V gene data show CDR1 as GTSNPN and CDR2 as SVGIG (reference sequence). The CDR3 loop spans 14 amino acids. Trimming took 2 bases from V and 5 from J, leaving 15 bases between them. CDR3 region: CAWSPNSGPYGYTF. The CDR3 coding sequence is TGTGCCTGGAGTCCAAATTCGGGACCTTATGGCTACACCTTC.

This clone was detected only once. This chain links TRBV9 with TRBJ1-2; TRBD1 might be the D (5 bases). There are 12 residues in the CDR3. Germline V CDR1 and CDR2: SGDLS, YYNGEE. Trimming removed 1 base at V and 7 bases at J, with 8 bases between. The DNA for the CDR3 is TGTGCCAGCAGCGTAAGGAGGGGTGGCTACACCTTC. It is translated as CASSVRRGGYTF.